This passage covers 4 T cell receptor beta chains from one sample sequenced in a study of early T cells in non-severe SARS-CoV-2 infection. TCRdb re-called the 5' RACE reads through MiXCR, storing one row per CDR3 protein. The sample includes some 81,000 distinct CDR3 sequences, 7.5% to 10% seen only once; the top ten take about 4.8%. Source material: whole blood. The receptors shown here come from an adult who was a healthcare worker with PCR-confirmed SARS-CoV-2 infection or an uninfected control (not recorded which).

V is TRBV20-1 and J is TRBJ2-3; D is perhaps TRBD1 or TRBD2 (5 bases each). Germline V lookup: CDR1 DFQATT, CDR2 SNEGSKA (reference sequence). The CDR3 totals 14 residues. Trimming stripped 6 bases from V and 7 bases from J, with 20 bases between. CDR3 nucleotides: TGCAGTGCCAAGGGACCTCAGTCGACCAATACGCAGTATTTT. Its translation: CSAKGPQSTNTQYF.

Only a few counts were recorded for this clonotype. The chain couples TRBV20-1 to TRBJ2-7, with D maybe TRBD2 (6 bases). Germline loops: CDR1 DFQATT, CDR2 SNEGSKA (reference sequence). The ends were cut back, 6 bases at V and 2 bases at J, with 23 bases in the middle. The CDR3 consists of 16 residues. The CDR3 protein is CSAFPPPGDPTYEQYF. CDR3 bases: TGCAGTGCCTTCCCTCCGCCGGGGGACCCCACCTACGAGCAGTACTTC.

This clonotype appeared a few times. The CDR3 spells CASSLARTGATAGYTF. Here the CDR3 DNA reads TGCGCCAGCAGCTTGGCAAGGACAGGGGCTACTGCTGGCTACACCTTC. J is TRBJ1-2 and V is TRBV5-1; 9 bases match TRBD1. V was clipped by 0 bases and J by 7 bases; unmatched bases: 10. CDR3 size: 16 residues. The V gene's germline CDR1 is SGHRS and CDR2 YFSETQ.

Many counts were recorded for this clonotype. The chain combines TRBV20-1 with TRBJ2-1; 10 bases align to TRBD2. This CDR3 has 15 residues. The V and J ends lost 6 bases and 9 bases, in that order; junction bases with no gene match: 14. CDR1 is DFQATT, CDR2 SNEGSKA, per germline (reference sequence). CDR3 bases: TGCAGTGCCACGATTAGCGGGAGGTCACACGCTGAGCAGTTCTTC. Encoded protein: CSATISGRSHAEQFF.